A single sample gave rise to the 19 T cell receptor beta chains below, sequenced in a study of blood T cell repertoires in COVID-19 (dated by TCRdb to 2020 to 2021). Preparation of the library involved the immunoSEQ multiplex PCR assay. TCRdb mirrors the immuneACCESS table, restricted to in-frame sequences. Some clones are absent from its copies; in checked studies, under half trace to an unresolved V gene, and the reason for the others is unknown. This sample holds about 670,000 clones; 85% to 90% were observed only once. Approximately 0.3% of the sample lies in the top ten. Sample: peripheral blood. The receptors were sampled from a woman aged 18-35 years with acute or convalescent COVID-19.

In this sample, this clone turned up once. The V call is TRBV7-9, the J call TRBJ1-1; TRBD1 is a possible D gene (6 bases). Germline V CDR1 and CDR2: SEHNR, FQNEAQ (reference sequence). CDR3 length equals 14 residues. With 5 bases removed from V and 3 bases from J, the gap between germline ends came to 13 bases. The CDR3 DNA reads TGTGCCAGCAGCCGTACAGGGTGGGACACTGAAGCTTTCTTT. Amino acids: CASSRTGWDTEAFF.

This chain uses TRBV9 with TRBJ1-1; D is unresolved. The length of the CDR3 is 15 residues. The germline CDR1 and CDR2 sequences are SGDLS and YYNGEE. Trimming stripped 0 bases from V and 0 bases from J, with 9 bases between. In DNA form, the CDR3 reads TGTGCCAGCAGCGTAGACCCACATATGAACACTGAAGCTTTCTTT. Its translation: CASSVDPHMNTEAFF.

The CDR3 spells CASGLGLSGEKLFF. The CDR3 DNA follows: TGTGCCTCTGGACTAGGGTTATCGGGCGAAAAACTGTTTTTT. V and J are TRBV7-9 and TRBJ1-4; no clear D. Trimming took 11 bases from V and 8 from J, leaving 21 bases between them. CDR3 length equals 14 residues. Germline V gene lookup returns CDR1 SEHNR and CDR2 FQNEAQ (reference sequence).

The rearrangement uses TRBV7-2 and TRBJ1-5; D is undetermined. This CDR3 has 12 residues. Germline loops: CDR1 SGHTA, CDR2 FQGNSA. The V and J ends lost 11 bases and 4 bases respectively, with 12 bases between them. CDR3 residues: CAVGAYNQPQHF. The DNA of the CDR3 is TGTGCCGTAGGAGCCTATAATCAGCCCCAGCATTTT.

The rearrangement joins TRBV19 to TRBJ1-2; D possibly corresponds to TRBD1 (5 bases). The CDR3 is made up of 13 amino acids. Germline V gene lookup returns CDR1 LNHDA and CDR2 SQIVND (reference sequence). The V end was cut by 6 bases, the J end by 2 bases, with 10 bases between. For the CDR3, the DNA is TGTGCCAGTAGCCTGGGGCTAAACTATGGCTACACCTTC. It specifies CASSLGLNYGYTF.

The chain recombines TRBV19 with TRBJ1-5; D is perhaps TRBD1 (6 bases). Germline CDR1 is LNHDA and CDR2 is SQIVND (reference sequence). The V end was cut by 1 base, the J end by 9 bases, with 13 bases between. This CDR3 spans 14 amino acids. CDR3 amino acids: CASSIGRGPGPQHF. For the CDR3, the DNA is TGTGCCAGTAGTATAGGCAGGGGCCCGGGGCCCCAGCATTTT.

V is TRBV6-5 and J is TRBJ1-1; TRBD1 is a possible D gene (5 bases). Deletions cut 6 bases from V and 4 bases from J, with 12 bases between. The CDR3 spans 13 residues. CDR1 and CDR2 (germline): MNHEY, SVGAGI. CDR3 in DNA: TGTGCCAGCAGGGGGCGGTGGGGCACTGAAGCTTTCTTT. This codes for CASRGRWGTEAFF.

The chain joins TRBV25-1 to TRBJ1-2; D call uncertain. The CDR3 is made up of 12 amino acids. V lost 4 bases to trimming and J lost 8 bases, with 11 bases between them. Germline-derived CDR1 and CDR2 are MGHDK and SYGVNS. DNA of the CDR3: TGTGCCAGCAGTGCCCGACAAGAGGGCTACACCTTC. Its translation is CASSARQEGYTF.

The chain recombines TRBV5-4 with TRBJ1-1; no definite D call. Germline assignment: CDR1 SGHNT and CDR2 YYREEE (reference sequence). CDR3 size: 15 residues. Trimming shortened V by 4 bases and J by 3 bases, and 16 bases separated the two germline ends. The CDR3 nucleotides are TGTGCCAGCAGCGCCGCCTCGGGGTCGGACACTGAAGCTTTCTTT. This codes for CASSAASGSDTEAFF.

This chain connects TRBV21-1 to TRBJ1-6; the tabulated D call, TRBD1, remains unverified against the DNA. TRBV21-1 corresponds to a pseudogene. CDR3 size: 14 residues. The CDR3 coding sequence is TGTGCCAGCAGCAAACCGCTGGCCAATTCACCCCTCCACTTT. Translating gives CASSKPLANSPLHF.

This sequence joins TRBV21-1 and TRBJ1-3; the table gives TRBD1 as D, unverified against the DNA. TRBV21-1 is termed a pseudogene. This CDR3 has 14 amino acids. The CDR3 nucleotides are TGTGCCAGCAGCAAGGGACAGGGGGGAAACACCATATATTTT. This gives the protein CASSKGQGGNTIYF.

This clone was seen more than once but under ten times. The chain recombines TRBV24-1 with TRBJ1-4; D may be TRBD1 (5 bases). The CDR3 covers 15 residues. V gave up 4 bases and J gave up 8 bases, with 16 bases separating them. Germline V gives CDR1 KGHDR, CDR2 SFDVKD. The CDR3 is CATSDGGGGGEKLFF. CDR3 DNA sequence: TGTGCCACCAGTGACGGCGGCGGGGGGGGAGAAAAACTGTTTTTT.

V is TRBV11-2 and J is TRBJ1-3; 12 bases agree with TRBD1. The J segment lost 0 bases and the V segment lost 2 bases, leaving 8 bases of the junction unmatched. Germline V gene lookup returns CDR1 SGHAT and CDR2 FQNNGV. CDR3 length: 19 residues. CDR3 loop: CASSLWGQGARVSGNTIYF. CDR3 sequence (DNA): TGTGCCAGCAGCTTATGGGGACAGGGGGCGCGGGTCTCTGGAAACACCATATATTTT.

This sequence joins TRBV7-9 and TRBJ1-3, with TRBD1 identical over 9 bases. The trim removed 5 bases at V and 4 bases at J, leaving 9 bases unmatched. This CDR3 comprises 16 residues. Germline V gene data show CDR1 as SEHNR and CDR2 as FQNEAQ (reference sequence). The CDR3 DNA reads TGTGCCAGCAGCAGGATACAGGGGGCTTTCGGAAACACCATATATTTT. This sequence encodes CASSRIQGAFGNTIYF.

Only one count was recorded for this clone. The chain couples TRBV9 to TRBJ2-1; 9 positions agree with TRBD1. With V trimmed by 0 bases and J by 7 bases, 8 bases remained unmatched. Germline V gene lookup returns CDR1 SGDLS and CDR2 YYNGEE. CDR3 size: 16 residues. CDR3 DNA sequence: TGTGCCAGCAGCGTAGAGGGGACAGGGAGGCTTAATGAGCAGTTCTTC. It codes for CASSVEGTGRLNEQFF.

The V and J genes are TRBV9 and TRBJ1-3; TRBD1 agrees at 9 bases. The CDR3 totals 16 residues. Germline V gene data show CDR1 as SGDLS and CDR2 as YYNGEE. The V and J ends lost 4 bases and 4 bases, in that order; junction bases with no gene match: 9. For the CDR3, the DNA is TGTGCCAGCAGCACCCGGGACAGGGTACGGGGAAACACCATATATTTT. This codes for CASSTRDRVRGNTIYF.

CDR3 coding DNA: TGTGCCAGCAGGTGGACGGGGTCCCTTAATCAGCCCCAGCATTTT. This gives the protein CASRWTGSLNQPQHF. The gene calls are TRBV27 and TRBJ1-5, with unresolved D. The CDR3 sequence is 15 residues long. The V end lost 6 bases, the J end lost 4 bases, and 16 bases lay between the germline ends. Germline assignment: CDR1 MNHEY and CDR2 SMNVEV (reference sequence).

CDR3 residues: CASDRGTNYGYTF. The CDR3 DNA follows: TGTGCCTCTGATCGAGGAACTAACTATGGCTACACCTTC. This rearrangement joins TRBV19 to TRBJ1-2; D unresolved. Germline V gene sequence: CDR1 LNHDA, CDR2 SQIVND (reference sequence). The CDR3 totals 13 residues. Trimming stripped 11 bases from V and 0 bases from J, with 13 bases between.

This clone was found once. CDR3 sequence: CASSPWGGTDTQYF. The CDR3 bases are TGTGCCAGCTCACCGTGGGGCGGCACAGATACGCAGTATTTT. The chain has TRBV18 and TRBJ2-3; D is perhaps TRBD1 (5 bases). Germline values: CDR1 KGHSH, CDR2 LQKENI. This CDR3 is 14 amino acids long. V was cut by 3 bases and J by 1 base, with 8 bases left in between.